This TCR beta chain was obtained from a study of CD8 T cells in ankylosing spondylitis. General observations from the study: Disease-associated clonotypes exhibited CD8+ identity and were relatively infrequent in peripheral blood. From matched ankylosing spondylitis synovial fluid, disease-linked clones were reportedly recovered at significantly enriched levels. Seemingly distinctive of ankylosing spondylitis blood was a TCR beta motif formed by eight highly homologous variants.

Preparation of TCR beta libraries was done by quantitative 5'-RACE with molecular barcodes. TCRdb processed the 5' RACE reads anew with MiXCR; each CDR3 protein has one entry. The sample yields 250,000 to 300,000 distinct CDR3 sequences, 15% to 25% seen once. A few counts support this clonotype. The target antigen is unknown. From germline, CDR1 is ENHRY and CDR2 SYGVKD. V lost 0 bases and J 3 bases, leaving 10 bases between the germline ends. The length of the CDR3 is 15 residues. Source material: blood, either unsorted or a sorted T cell fraction (not recorded which). This sequence joins TRBV10-3 and TRBJ2-3; tentative D call: TRBD2 (5 bases). The TCR was taken from a male donor with ankylosing spondylitis or in good health (not recorded which). The CDR3 sequence is CAISESRVATDTQYF. Here the CDR3 DNA reads TGTGCCATCAGTGAGTCGAGGGTGGCGACAGATACGCAGTATTTT.